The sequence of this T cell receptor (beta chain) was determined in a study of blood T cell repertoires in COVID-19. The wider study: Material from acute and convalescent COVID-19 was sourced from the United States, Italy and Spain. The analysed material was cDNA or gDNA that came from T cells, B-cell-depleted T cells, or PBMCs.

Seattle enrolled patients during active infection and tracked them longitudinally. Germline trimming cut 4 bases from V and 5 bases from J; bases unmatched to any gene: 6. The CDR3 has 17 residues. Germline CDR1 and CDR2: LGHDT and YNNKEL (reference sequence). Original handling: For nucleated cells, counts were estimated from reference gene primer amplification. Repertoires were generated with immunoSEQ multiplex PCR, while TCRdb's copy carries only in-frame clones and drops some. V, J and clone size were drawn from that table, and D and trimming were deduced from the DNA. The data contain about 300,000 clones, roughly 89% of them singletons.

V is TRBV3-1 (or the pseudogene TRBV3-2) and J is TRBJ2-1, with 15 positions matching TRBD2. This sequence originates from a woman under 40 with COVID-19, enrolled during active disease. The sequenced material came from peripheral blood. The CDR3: CASSPPGLAGGDNEQFF. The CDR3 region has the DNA TGTGCCAGCAGCCCCCCGGGACTAGCGGGGGGCGACAATGAGCAGTTCTTC.